The 12 T cell receptor beta chains reported below all come from one sample, sequenced in a study of blood T cell repertoires in COVID-19. Generated by immunoSEQ multiplex PCR, the TCRdb table keeps only in-frame clones and is missing some. The sample lists around 50,000 clones, more than 65% occurring once. The sample comprised peripheral blood. All receptors come from a human donor in a cohort sampled during active COVID-19.

The chain joins TRBV11-2 to TRBJ1-5, with D maybe TRBD1 (6 bases). Trimming took off 3 bases at V and 12 bases at J, with 15 bases between the two ends. CDR3 length equals 13 residues. Germline V gene sequence: CDR1 SGHAT, CDR2 FQNNGV. CDR3 sequence: CASSFAGQSGQHF. CDR3 nucleotide sequence: TGTGCCAGCAGCTTTGCAGGACAGTCAGGCCAGCATTTT.

This clone has a single count. V gene TRBV6-2 or TRBV6-3 combines with J gene TRBJ2-2; TRBD1 matches 7 bases. This CDR3 has 16 amino acids. Per the germline V gene, CDR1 is MNHEY and CDR2 is SVGEGT. V lost 5 bases to trimming and J lost 0 bases; unmatched junction nucleotides: 6. CDR3 DNA: TGTGCCAGCAGTGTGAGGGGGCAGACGAACACCGGGGAGCTGTTTTTT. This codes for CASSVRGQTNTGELFF.

V and J are TRBV24-1 and TRBJ2-3; the D gene is possibly TRBD2 (5 bases). Trimming cost V 4 bases and J 5 bases, with 9 bases left between them. Looked up from germline, CDR1 is KGHDR and CDR2 is SFDVKD. The CDR3 runs 13 residues. For the CDR3, the DNA is TGTGCCACCAGTGAAGGGAGTAGAGATACGCAGTATTTT. This codes for CATSEGSRDTQYF.

The CDR3 nucleotides are TGTGCCAGCAGTTACTCTAGCGGGAGGTCCTACGAGCAGTACTTC. Translation: CASSYSSGRSYEQYF. The chain joins TRBV6-6 to TRBJ2-7, with 10 nucleotides matching TRBD2. The germline V gene has CDR1 MNHNY and CDR2 SVGAGI (reference sequence). Losses at the gene ends were 0 bases for V and 1 base for J; bases not matched to a gene: 0. The CDR3 is made up of 15 amino acids.

The V gene is TRBV2, the J gene TRBJ2-2; TRBD2 agrees at 7 bases. Per germline, CDR1 SNHLY and CDR2 FYNNEI. The CDR3 is 14 residues long. V shed 8 bases and J 7 bases; nucleotides not matched to a gene: 10. The CDR3, as DNA: TGTGCCAGCGGTCGGGGAGGGCCGGGCGGGGAGCTGTTTTTT. This sequence encodes CASGRGGPGGELFF.

This clone was counted a few times. V and J are TRBV28 and TRBJ2-1; 13 bases agree with TRBD2. Germline trimming cut 6 bases from V and 4 bases from J; bases unmatched to any gene: 6. CDR1 is MDHEN and CDR2 is SYDVKM in the germline V gene. The CDR3 runs to 16 residues. CDR3 in amino acids: CASSGTSGKFYNEQFF. The DNA for the CDR3 is TGTGCCAGCAGCGGGACTAGCGGGAAGTTTTACAATGAGCAGTTCTTC.

The sample holds a few counts of this clone. The V and J genes are TRBV6-6 and TRBJ1-1; 9 bases map to TRBD1. J gave up 2 bases and V 10 bases, and 8 bases lay outside the gene matches. Germline V gene lookup returns CDR1 MNHNY and CDR2 SVGAGI (reference sequence). The CDR3 spans 14 residues. The DNA of the CDR3 is TGTGCCACAGGGACAGGGAGGAGAAACACTGAAGCTTTCTTT. It translates to CATGTGRRNTEAFF.

The CDR3 DNA follows: TGTGCCAGCAGCCAAGATCCGGGTCAAAACACCGGGGAGCTGTTTTTT. Translating gives CASSQDPGQNTGELFF. The chain employs TRBV4-2 and TRBJ2-2; D is ambiguous. Between the trimmed V and J ends, which lost 0 bases and 2 bases, there was a span of 10 bases. This CDR3 region has 16 residues. The germline CDR1 and CDR2 sequences are LGHNA and YNFKEQ.

The gene calls are TRBV15 and TRBJ2-7, with TRBD1 matching 10 bases. Germline lookup yields CDR1 LNHNV and CDR2 YYDKDF (reference sequence). The CDR3 has 14 residues. Unmatched junction bases numbered 8, after V lost 6 bases and J lost 6 bases. DNA for the CDR3: TGTGCCACCAGGCCCGGGACAGGGGTTTCCGAGCAGTACTTC. Translation: CATRPGTGVSEQYF.

This chain links TRBV6-5 with TRBJ1-2, with D unresolved. The CDR3 covers 13 residues. Germline CDR1 and CDR2: MNHEY and SVGAGI. V lost 5 bases to trimming and J lost 7 bases, with 14 bases between them. The CDR3 protein is CASSRDTFGGYTF. The CDR3 region has the DNA TGTGCCAGCAGTCGAGACACTTTCGGTGGCTACACCTTC.

In this sample, this clone turned up once. The CDR3 loop is CASTAGGYYGYTF. The CDR3 DNA reads TGTGCCAGCACGGCAGGGGGGTACTATGGCTACACCTTC. V usage is TRBV28 and J usage is TRBJ1-2, with 7 bases fitting TRBD1. Per germline, CDR1 MDHEN and CDR2 SYDVKM. The CDR3 loop spans 13 amino acids. V lost 7 bases and J lost 3; bases outside the gene matches: 5.

The V gene is TRBV28, the J gene TRBJ2-7; 10 nucleotides align to TRBD2. Germline CDR1 reads MDHEN; CDR2 reads SYDVKM. V shed 8 bases and J 3 bases; nucleotides not matched to a gene: 7. There are 14 residues in the CDR3. CDR3 bases: TGTGCCAGCGCCCTTACTAGCGGGATCTACGAGCAGTACTTC. Translated, it gives CASALTSGIYEQYF.